Listed here are 13 T cell receptor beta chains from one sample, sequenced in a study of metastatic and nonmetastatic thyroid tumors (dated by TCRdb to between 2020 and 2021). No treatment had been received by any patient before thyroid surgery. Library preparation used PCR. These reads were obtained on an Illumina HiSeq 4000. The raw public reads went through TCRdb reprocessing: fastp at Q25, MiXCR clone calling, in-frame beta chains kept. This sample gives around 5,600 clones in total; 30% to 40% of them show up just once. Clones ranked in the top ten supply roughly a third of the sample. The specimen was adjacent normal tissue. These receptors came from a female donor with papillary thyroid cancer or a benign thyroid nodule (not recorded which). Some clones in this sample may be carry-over from other donors' samples.

The chain carries TRBV11-2 and TRBJ2-3; D unclear. The CDR3 contains 15 residues. The V end was cut by 4 bases, the J end by 2 bases, with 13 bases between. Germline V gene lookup returns CDR1 SGHAT and CDR2 FQNNGV. CDR3 sequence: CASSSNPSFTDTQYF. DNA for the CDR3: TGTGCCAGCAGCTCCAACCCAAGTTTCACAGATACGCAGTATTTT.

The chain employs TRBV7-2 and TRBJ2-7; the D is unclear. Germline CDR1 SGHTA, CDR2 FQGNSA. The CDR3 spans 12 residues. V was pared by 3 bases and J by 3 bases, with 6 bases between. The CDR3 region is CASSFSVYEQYF. The CDR3 bases are TGTGCCAGCAGCTTCTCAGTCTACGAGCAGTACTTC.

This chain joins TRBV7-2 and TRBJ2-7; TRBD1 might be the D (6 bases). Trimming cost V 6 bases and J 2 bases, with 11 bases left between them. This CDR3 is 13 amino acids long. Germline CDR1 and CDR2: SGHTA and FQGNSA. DNA for the CDR3: TGTGCCAGCAGGGACAGTGTCGCCTACGAGCAGTACTTC. Encoded protein: CASRDSVAYEQYF. Using reference TRBV7-2 and TRBJ2-7 for the parts outside the CDR3, the full variable domain is GAGVSQSPSNKVTEKGKDVELRCDPISGHTALYWYRQSLGQGLEFLIYFQGNSAPDKSGLPSDRFSAERTGGSVSTLTIQRTQQEDSAVYLCASRDSVAYEQYFGPGTRLTVT.

As to this clone: No conserved phenylalanine or tryptophan is present at the end of the CDR3, so a read error is the likely explanation. The gene calls are TRBV10-2 and TRBJ2-5; no clear D gene. The CDR3 runs 12 residues. Germline V gene data show CDR1 as WSHSY and CDR2 as SAAADI. The CDR3 region is CASSLDPETQYS. DNA for the CDR3: TGCGCCAGCAGTCTTGACCCCGAGACTCAGTACTCC.

By frequency in the sample, this clone is large. The V call is TRBV28, the J call TRBJ1-2; 12 nucleotides agree with TRBD1. The CDR3 covers 16 residues. J lost 8 bases, V lost 10 bases, and 17 bases had no gene match. The V gene's germline CDR1 is MDHEN and CDR2 SYDVKM. The CDR3 DNA sequence: TGTGCCACCAAGTTACCAGCGGGACAGGGGGCAGGGGGCTACACCTTC. Protein product: CATKLPAGQGAGGYTF.

In DNA form, the CDR3 reads TGTGCCAGCAGTTTATCGGGGATAGCTGTTGGCACAGATACGCAGTATTTT. Translation: CASSLSGIAVGTDTQYF. The rearrangement joins TRBV27 to TRBJ2-3, with unresolved D. This CDR3 region has 17 residues. Per germline, CDR1 MNHEY and CDR2 SMNVEV (reference sequence). Trimming took 0 bases from V and 1 from J, leaving 14 bases between them.

This clone has more than one count but fewer than ten. At one end the junction does not follow the germline gene, possibly because of a read error. The chain employs TRBV28 and TRBJ2-5; no reliable D call. This CDR3 has 15 amino acids. Germline V CDR1 and CDR2: MDHEN, SYDVKM. The CDR3 nucleotides are TGTGCCAGCAGTTTGCAGCTTGAGTACCAAGACACCCAGTACTTC. Its translation: CASSLQLEYQDTQYF. The complete variable domain, with remaining parts taken from reference TRBV28 and TRBJ2-5, reads DVKVTQSSRYLVKRTGEKVFLECVQDMDHENMFWYRQDPGLGLRLIYFSYDVKMKEKGDIPEGYSVSREKKERFSLILESASTNQTSMYLCASSLQLEYQDTQYFGPGTRLLVL.

This clone was detected only a few times. The J gene is TRBJ2-5, the V gene TRBV6-1, with TRBD1 matching 12 bases. Trimming took 7 bases from V and 4 from J; bases not matched to a gene: 4. The CDR3 has 14 amino acids. From germline, CDR1 is MNHNS and CDR2 SASEGT. The CDR3 is CASKPGQGAETQYF. CDR3 in DNA: TGTGCCAGCAAGCCGGGACAGGGGGCAGAGACCCAGTACTTC.

J is TRBJ2-3 and V is TRBV20-1, with a tentative D call TRBD1 (6 bases). The CDR3 runs 16 residues. The V end was cut by 1 base, the J end by 2 bases, with 16 bases between. Looked up from germline, CDR1 is DFQATT and CDR2 is SNEGSKA (reference sequence). The CDR3 nucleotides read TGCAGTGCTAGAGCCCCCGGGGACATAATCACAGATACGCAGTATTTT. Translation: CSARAPGDIITDTQYF.

In this sample, this clone turned up a few times. The CDR3 nucleotides read TGTGCCAGCATTGCATCACCTCGCATAGATACGCAGTATTTT. Residues: CASIASPRIDTQYF. V usage is TRBV6-1 and J usage is TRBJ2-3; D not certain. This CDR3 is 14 amino acids long. Germline CDR1 MNHNS, CDR2 SASEGT. With 7 bases removed from V and 5 bases from J, the gap between germline ends came to 16 bases.

This CDR3 reads CASSLNRGANYGYTF. In DNA form, the CDR3 reads TGTGCCAGCAGTTTAAACAGGGGAGCTAACTATGGCTACACCTTC. The rearrangement links TRBV28 to TRBJ1-2, with 7 bases lining up with TRBD1. V lost 2 bases and J lost 0; bases outside the gene matches: 3. This CDR3 has 15 residues. CDR1 and CDR2 from the germline V gene are MDHEN and SYDVKM.

This clone was seen a single time. CDR3 region: CASSLEGRGYEQYF. As DNA, the CDR3 is TGTGCCAGCAGCTTAGAGGGCAGAGGCTACGAGCAGTACTTC. The chain uses TRBV7-6 and TRBJ2-7; D uncertain. The V and J ends lost 1 base and 3 bases respectively, with 10 bases between them. This CDR3 contains 14 residues. Looked up from germline, CDR1 is SGHVS and CDR2 is FNYEAQ.

Note on this clone: One end of the junction varies from germline; a read error may be responsible. The chain joins TRBV2 to TRBJ2-6, with a tentative D call TRBD2 (5 bases). This CDR3 is built from 19 residues. CDR1 is SNHLY and CDR2 is FYNNEI in the germline V gene. CDR3 sequence (DNA): TGTTCCAGCAGTGAAGAGGGCAGTGCCTCTCTCTCTGGGGCCAACGTCCTGACTTTC. Translated: CSSSEEGSASLSGANVLTF.